This T cell receptor beta chain derives from a study of response to subunit inactivated influenza vaccine. The CDR3 contains 15 residues. Trimming took 5 bases from V and 4 from J, leaving 14 bases between them. The germline CDR1 and CDR2 sequences are SGHTA and FQGNSA. MiXCR was run by TCRdb on the RT-PCR reads, yielding one entry per CDR3 protein. The sample has 500,000 to 600,000 distinct CDR3 sequences; 10% to 15% are singletons. The receptor was derived from a man aged 50-60 years who received an inactivated influenza vaccine. Source: PBMCs from blood, taken on the day of vaccination. The chain couples TRBV7-2 to TRBJ1-4; D ambiguous. This CDR3 reads CASSLSGPYNEKLFF. The CDR3 DNA is TGTGCCAGCAGCCTCAGCGGACCCTATAATGAAAAACTGTTTTTT.